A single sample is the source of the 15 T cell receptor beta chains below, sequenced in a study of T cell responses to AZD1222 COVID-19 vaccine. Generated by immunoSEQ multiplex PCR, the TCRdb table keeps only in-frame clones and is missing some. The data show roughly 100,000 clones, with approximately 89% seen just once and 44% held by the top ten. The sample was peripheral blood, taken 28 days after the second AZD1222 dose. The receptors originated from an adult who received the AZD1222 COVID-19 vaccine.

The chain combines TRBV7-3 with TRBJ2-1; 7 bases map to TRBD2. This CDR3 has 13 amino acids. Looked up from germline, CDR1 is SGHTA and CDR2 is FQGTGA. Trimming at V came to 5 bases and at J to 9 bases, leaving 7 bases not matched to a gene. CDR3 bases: TGTGCCAGCAGCCTCGGCCCTAGCGGTGAGCAGTTCTTC. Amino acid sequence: CASSLGPSGEQFF.

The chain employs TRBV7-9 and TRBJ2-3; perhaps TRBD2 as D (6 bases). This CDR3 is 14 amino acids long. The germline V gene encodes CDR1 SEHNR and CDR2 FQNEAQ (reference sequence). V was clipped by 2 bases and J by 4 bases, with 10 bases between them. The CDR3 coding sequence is TGTGCCAGCAGCTTATCTAGCGCCGCAGATACGCAGTATTTT. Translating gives CASSLSSAADTQYF.

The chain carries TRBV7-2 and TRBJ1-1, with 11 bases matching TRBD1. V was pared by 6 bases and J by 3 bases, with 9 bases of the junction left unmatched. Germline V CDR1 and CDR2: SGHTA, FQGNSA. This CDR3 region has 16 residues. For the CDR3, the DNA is TGTGCCAGCAGAACCGGGACAGGGGGTCGGCACACTGAAGCTTTCTTT. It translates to CASRTGTGGRHTEAFF.

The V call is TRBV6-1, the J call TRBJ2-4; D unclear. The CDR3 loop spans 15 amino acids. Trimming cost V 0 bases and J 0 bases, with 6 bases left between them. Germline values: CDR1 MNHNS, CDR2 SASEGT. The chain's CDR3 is CASSEAIIAKNIQYF. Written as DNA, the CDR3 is TGTGCCAGCAGTGAAGCGATCATAGCCAAAAACATTCAGTACTTC.

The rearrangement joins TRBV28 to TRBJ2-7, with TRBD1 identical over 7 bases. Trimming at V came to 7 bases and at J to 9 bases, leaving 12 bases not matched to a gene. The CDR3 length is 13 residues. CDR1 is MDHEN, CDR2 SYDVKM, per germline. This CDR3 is CASTSRTGRGQYF. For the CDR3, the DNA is TGTGCCAGCACTTCCAGGACAGGCCGGGGGCAGTACTTC.

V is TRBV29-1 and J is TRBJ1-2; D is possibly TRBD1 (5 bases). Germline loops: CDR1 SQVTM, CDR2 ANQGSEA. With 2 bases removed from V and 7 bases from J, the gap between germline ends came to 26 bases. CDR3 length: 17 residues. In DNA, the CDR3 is TGCAGCGTTGAAATGGGGGTGGGCAGGGACGAGTTGGGTGGCTACACCTTC. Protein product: CSVEMGVGRDELGGYTF.

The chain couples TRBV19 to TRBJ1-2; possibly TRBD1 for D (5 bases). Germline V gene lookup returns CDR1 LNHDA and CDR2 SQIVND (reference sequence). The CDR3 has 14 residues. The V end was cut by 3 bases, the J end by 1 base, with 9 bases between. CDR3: CASSIGQGNYGYTF. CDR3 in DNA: TGTGCCAGTAGTATTGGGCAGGGTAACTATGGCTACACCTTC.

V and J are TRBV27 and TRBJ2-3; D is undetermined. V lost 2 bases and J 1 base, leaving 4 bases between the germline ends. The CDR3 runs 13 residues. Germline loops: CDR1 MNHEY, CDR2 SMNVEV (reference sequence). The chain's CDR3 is CASSLMGTDTQYF. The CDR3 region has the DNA TGTGCCAGCAGTTTAATGGGCACAGATACGCAGTATTTT.

CDR3 region: CASSPMDEQYF. The CDR3 bases are TGTGCCAGCTCACCAATGGACGAGCAGTACTTC. The genes are TRBV18 and TRBJ2-7; no clear D gene. V lost 2 bases, J lost 5 bases, and 4 bases lay in between. Looked up from germline, CDR1 is KGHSH and CDR2 is LQKENI. The CDR3 loop spans 11 amino acids.

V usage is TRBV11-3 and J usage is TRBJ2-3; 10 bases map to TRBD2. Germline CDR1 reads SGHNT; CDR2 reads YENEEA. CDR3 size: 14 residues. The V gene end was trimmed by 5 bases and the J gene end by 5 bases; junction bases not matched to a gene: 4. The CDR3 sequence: CASSPPSGRDTQYF. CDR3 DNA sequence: TGTGCCAGCAGCCCACCTAGCGGGAGAGATACGCAGTATTTT. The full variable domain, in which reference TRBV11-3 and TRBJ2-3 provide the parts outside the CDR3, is EAGVVQSPRYKIIEKKQPVAFWCNPISGHNTLYWYLQNLGQGPELLIRYENEEAVDDSQLPKDRFSAERLKGVDSTLKIQPAELGDSAVYLCASSPPSGRDTQYFGPGTRLTVL.

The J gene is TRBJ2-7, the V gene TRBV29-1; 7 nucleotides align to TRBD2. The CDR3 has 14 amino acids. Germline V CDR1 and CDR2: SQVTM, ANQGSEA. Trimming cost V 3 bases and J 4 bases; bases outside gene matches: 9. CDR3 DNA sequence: TGCAGCGTTGAGGTGCCGGGGGGTAAATACGAGCAGTACTTC. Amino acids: CSVEVPGGKYEQYF.

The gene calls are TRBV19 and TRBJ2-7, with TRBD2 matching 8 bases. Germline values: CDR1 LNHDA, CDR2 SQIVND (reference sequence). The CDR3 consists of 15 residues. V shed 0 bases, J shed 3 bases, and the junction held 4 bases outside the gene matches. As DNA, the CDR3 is TGTGCCAGTAGTATAGAGGGGACTAGTAGCTACGAGCAGTACTTC. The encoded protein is CASSIEGTSSYEQYF.

The CDR3 DNA follows: TGTGCCAGCAGTGAAGGGGGACAGTGGCGTGAGCAGTTCTTC. This codes for CASSEGGQWREQFF. The chain carries TRBV6-1 and TRBJ2-1; 7 bases agree with TRBD1. Germline V gene data show CDR1 as MNHNS and CDR2 as SASEGT. V lost 1 base to trimming and J lost 9 bases; unmatched junction nucleotides: 6. The CDR3 covers 14 residues.

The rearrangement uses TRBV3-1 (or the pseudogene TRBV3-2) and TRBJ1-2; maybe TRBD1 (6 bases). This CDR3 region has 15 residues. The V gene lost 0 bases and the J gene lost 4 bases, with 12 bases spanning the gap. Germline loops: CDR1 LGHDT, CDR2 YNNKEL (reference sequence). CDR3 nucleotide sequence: TGTGCCAGCAGCCAAGATAGGAGAGGGGGCTATGGCTACACCTTC. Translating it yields CASSQDRRGGYGYTF.

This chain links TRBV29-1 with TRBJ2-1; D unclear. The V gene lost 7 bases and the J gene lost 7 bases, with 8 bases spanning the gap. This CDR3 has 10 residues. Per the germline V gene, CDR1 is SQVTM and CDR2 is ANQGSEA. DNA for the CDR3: TGCAGCGCCGCTGATAATGAGCAGTTCTTC. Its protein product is CSAADNEQFF.